The 25 T cell receptor beta chains below were found in one sample sequenced in a study of blood T cell repertoires in COVID-19. Method: immunoSEQ multiplex PCR; TCRdb's copy keeps in-frame clones and lacks some. The sample records almost 250,000 clones, 86% being singletons. The sequencing input was peripheral blood. The source is a woman in her fifties or sixties who had recovered from COVID-19.

The chain recombines TRBV4-2 with TRBJ1-4, with 10 bases identical to TRBD1. With 3 bases clipped from V and 5 bases from J, the junction kept 3 bases outside the gene matches. CDR1 and CDR2 from the germline V gene are LGHNA and YNFKEQ. This CDR3 comprises 15 residues. CDR3 in DNA: TGTGCCAGCAGCCAGTTGGACAGGGGGAATGAAAAACTGTTTTTT. Protein: CASSQLDRGNEKLFF.

This chain connects TRBV7-3 to TRBJ2-3; D ambiguous. The CDR3 sequence is 11 residues long. Germline V lookup: CDR1 SGHTA, CDR2 FQGTGA. Trimming left V 4 bases short and J 8 bases short, with 7 bases between. Written as DNA, the CDR3 is TGTGCCAGCAGCTCCGGCGGTACGCAGTATTTT. Amino acid sequence: CASSSGGTQYF.

The chain has TRBV19 and TRBJ2-3, with 9 nucleotides matching TRBD2. V lost 7 bases, J lost 4 bases, and 3 bases stayed unmatched. The CDR3 covers 13 residues. The germline CDR1 and CDR2 sequences are LNHDA and SQIVND (reference sequence). CDR3 sequence (DNA): TGTGCCAGTAAGGCGGGGGGGGCAGATACGCAGTATTTT. It encodes CASKAGGADTQYF. Variable domain in full (rest from reference TRBV19 and TRBJ2-3): DGGITQSPKYLFRKEGQNVTLSCEQNLNHDAMYWYRQDPGQGLRLIYYSQIVNDFQKGDIAEGYSVSREKKESFPLTVTSAQKNPTAFYLCASKAGGADTQYFGPGTRLTVL.

The CDR3 DNA is TGTGCCAGCAGTTTCAATGGGAGGGACTATGGCTACACCTTC. Translation gives CASSFNGRDYGYTF. This chain connects TRBV27 to TRBJ1-2; D remains unclear. Trimming left V 3 bases short and J 3 bases short, with 11 bases between. Germline V CDR1 and CDR2: MNHEY, SMNVEV (reference sequence). The CDR3 runs to 14 residues.

V is TRBV10-3 and J is TRBJ2-7, with D perhaps TRBD1 (6 bases). The CDR3 spans 12 residues. Trimming shortened V by 6 bases and J by 2 bases, and 8 bases separated the two germline ends. Germline CDR1 ENHRY, CDR2 SYGVKD. The CDR3 DNA is TGTGCCATCAGGGACAGTCCCTACGAGCAGTACTTC. Encoded protein: CAIRDSPYEQYF.

This clone was seen only once. V and J are TRBV15 and TRBJ2-5, with 7 positions matching TRBD2. Germline V CDR1 and CDR2: LNHNV, YYDKDF (reference sequence). This CDR3 has 14 residues. With 1 base clipped from V and 5 bases from J, the junction kept 4 bases outside the gene matches. The CDR3 spells CATSRGLAGETQYF. As DNA, the CDR3 is TGTGCCACCAGCAGAGGACTAGCTGGGGAGACCCAGTACTTC.

Here the CDR3 DNA reads TGTGCCAGCAGCTACAAGCAAGTAAACAGGGGGGGGAACACCGGGGAGCTGTTTTTT. This gives the protein CASSYKQVNRGGNTGELFF. V is TRBV3-1 (or the pseudogene TRBV3-2) and J is TRBJ2-2; D is perhaps TRBD1 (8 bases). This CDR3 has 19 amino acids. Germline-derived CDR1 and CDR2 are LGHDT and YNNKEL (reference sequence). Trimming pared 5 bases from V and 1 base from J, leaving 23 bases between.

CDR3 bases: TGTGCCAGCAGCTCGAGAGGAGCGAACACTGAAGCTTTCTTT. This encodes CASSSRGANTEAFF. The gene calls are TRBV7-9 and TRBJ1-1; D ambiguous. CDR1 and CDR2 (germline): SEHNR, FQNEAQ (reference sequence). V lost 4 bases and J 1 base, leaving 10 bases between the germline ends. This CDR3 spans 14 amino acids. The variable domain in full, completed from reference TRBV7-9 and TRBJ1-1, reads DTGVSQNPRHKITKRGQNVTFRCDPISEHNRLYWYRQTLGQGPEFLTYFQNEAQLEKSRLLSDRFSAERPKGSFSTLEIQRTEQGDSAMYLCASSSRGANTEAFFGQGTRLTVV.

The rearrangement links TRBV15 to TRBJ2-1, with D possibly matching TRBD1 (6 bases). Germline loops: CDR1 LNHNV, CDR2 YYDKDF (reference sequence). Trimming took off 5 bases at V and 2 bases at J, with 16 bases between the two ends. This CDR3 has 16 residues. The CDR3 sequence is CATSRPTGIAYNEQFF. For the CDR3, the DNA is TGTGCCACCAGCCGACCGACAGGTATAGCCTACAATGAGCAGTTCTTC.

The table lists this clone with a count of one. V is TRBV2 and J is TRBJ1-3; D unresolved. The germline V gene has CDR1 SNHLY and CDR2 FYNNEI. The CDR3 has 14 amino acids. The V and J ends lost 3 bases and 0 bases respectively, with 6 bases between them. CDR3 region: CASSDSRSGNTIYF. The CDR3 nucleotides read TGTGCCAGCAGTGATTCCCGCTCTGGAAACACCATATATTTT.

V usage is TRBV6-5 and J usage is TRBJ1-3; D unresolved. Germline CDR1 MNHEY, CDR2 SVGAGI. The CDR3 contains 13 residues. Trimming pared 8 bases from V and 0 bases from J, leaving 8 bases between. CDR3 DNA sequence: TGTGCCAGCGCCGTCAGCTCTGGAAACACCATATATTTT. It yields the protein CASAVSSGNTIYF.

The V call is TRBV7-2, the J call TRBJ2-7; possible D gene TRBD2, 5 bases. Between the trimmed V and J ends, which lost 4 bases and 7 bases, there was a span of 14 bases. The CDR3 spans 13 residues. The germline gives CDR1 SGHTA, CDR2 FQGNSA. The CDR3 protein is CASSWSPQREQYF. Written as DNA, the CDR3 is TGTGCCAGCAGCTGGAGTCCCCAGCGGGAGCAGTACTTC.

The chain joins TRBV11-2 to TRBJ1-5, with a possible D match to TRBD1 (6 bases). CDR1 is SGHAT, CDR2 FQNNGV, per germline. Trimming pared 2 bases from V and 6 bases from J, leaving 11 bases between. The CDR3 has 14 residues. CDR3 DNA sequence: TGTGCCAGCAGCTTACAGGGGCAATCTCAGCCCCAGCATTTT. Protein product: CASSLQGQSQPQHF.

The V call is TRBV4-2, the J call TRBJ2-5; 9 bases agree with TRBD2. The CDR3 is 18 residues long. Germline V gene sequence: CDR1 LGHNA, CDR2 YNFKEQ. Trimming cost V 0 bases and J 2 bases; bases outside gene matches: 10. The CDR3 DNA sequence: TGTGCCAGCAGCCAAGATATGTATGGCGGGGGGGCTCAAGAGACCCAGTACTTC. It is translated as CASSQDMYGGGAQETQYF.

This clone was seen a few times. V gene TRBV27 combines with J gene TRBJ2-3; D might be TRBD1 (5 bases). CDR1 MNHEY and CDR2 SMNVEV come from the germline V gene (reference sequence). V was trimmed by 5 bases and J by 1 base, leaving 10 bases between them. This CDR3 contains 14 residues. The CDR3 DNA follows: TGTGCCAGCAGTCCACTGACAGGCACAGATACGCAGTATTTT. Translation: CASSPLTGTDTQYF.

This sequence joins TRBV19 and TRBJ1-6; no clear D. The germline gives CDR1 LNHDA, CDR2 SQIVND (reference sequence). CDR3 length: 12 residues. V was pared by 3 bases and J by 13 bases, with 10 bases between. Here the CDR3 DNA reads TGTGCCAGTAGTATGTCAGTATTTCCCCTCCACTTT. Amino acids: CASSMSVFPLHF.

This chain connects TRBV7-2 to TRBJ2-7; D possibly corresponds to TRBD2 (5 bases). The V end lost 2 bases, the J end lost 2 bases, and 13 bases lay between the germline ends. The length of the CDR3 is 15 residues. Germline assignment: CDR1 SGHTA and CDR2 FQGNSA. CDR3 in amino acids: CASSLRSSPTYEQYF. In DNA form, the CDR3 reads TGTGCCAGCAGCTTAAGGTCTAGCCCTACCTACGAGCAGTACTTC. Combining the CDR3 with reference TRBV7-2 and TRBJ2-7 gives the whole variable domain GAGVSQSPSNKVTEKGKDVELRCDPISGHTALYWYRQSLGQGLEFLIYFQGNSAPDKSGLPSDRFSAERTGGSVSTLTIQRTQQEDSAVYLCASSLRSSPTYEQYFGPGTRLTVT.

The chain carries TRBV5-1 and TRBJ1-2; D is undetermined. The CDR3 is made up of 13 amino acids. Between the trimmed V and J ends, which lost 5 bases and 0 bases, there was a span of 8 bases. Germline CDR1 is SGHRS and CDR2 is YFSETQ. The DNA of the CDR3 is TGCGCCAGCAGGTTCGCAGCTAACTATGGCTACACCTTC. This translates into CASRFAANYGYTF.

The table lists this clone with a few counts. The J gene is TRBJ2-6, the V gene TRBV28; D gene unclear. The CDR3 sequence is 15 residues long. The V gene lost 6 bases and the J gene lost 4 bases, with 13 bases spanning the gap. Germline CDR1 reads MDHEN; CDR2 reads SYDVKM. The DNA of the CDR3 is TGTGCCAGCAGCCAAACTATTGACGGGGCCAACGTCCTGACTTTC. Protein product: CASSQTIDGANVLTF. Variable domain in full (rest from reference TRBV28 and TRBJ2-6): DVKVTQSSRYLVKRTGEKVFLECVQDMDHENMFWYRQDPGLGLRLIYFSYDVKMKEKGDIPEGYSVSREKKERFSLILESASTNQTSMYLCASSQTIDGANVLTFGAGSRLTVL.

The genes are TRBV11-3 and TRBJ2-1, with D maybe TRBD1 (6 bases). The germline V gene encodes CDR1 SGHNT and CDR2 YENEEA. Trimming left V 5 bases short and J 6 bases short, with 14 bases between. This CDR3 region has 14 residues. The CDR3 sequence: CASSLNRASNEQFF. CDR3 bases: TGTGCCAGCAGCCTTAACAGGGCATCCAATGAGCAGTTCTTC.

The rearrangement joins TRBV20-1 to TRBJ1-2; no clear D. The CDR3 runs 10 residues. Trimming cost V 6 bases and J 8 bases, with 10 bases left between them. Germline CDR1 and CDR2: DFQATT and SNEGSKA (reference sequence). The CDR3 bases are TGCAGTGCCATGCGCCCGGGCTACACCTTC. Its protein product is CSAMRPGYTF.

The chain has TRBV6-2 or TRBV6-3 and TRBJ2-7; perhaps TRBD2 as D (5 bases). Germline CDR1 reads MNHEY; CDR2 reads SVGEGT. The germline V and J ends were trimmed by 0 bases and 0 bases, with 12 bases remaining between them. The CDR3 runs 16 residues. The CDR3 spells CASSYSDSRFSYEQYF. The CDR3 nucleotides read TGTGCCAGCAGTTACTCGGACTCACGATTCTCCTACGAGCAGTACTTC.

The CDR3 sequence is CASSFGGTGEQPQHF. DNA of the CDR3: TGTGCCAGCAGTTTCGGGGGGACAGGCGAGCAGCCCCAGCATTTT. The chain employs TRBV28 and TRBJ1-5; 8 bases fit TRBD1. Germline loops: CDR1 MDHEN, CDR2 SYDVKM. The J segment lost 7 bases and the V segment lost 3 bases, leaving 8 bases of the junction unmatched. This CDR3 has 15 residues.

The chain employs TRBV28 and TRBJ2-3; D unclear. V was pared by 4 bases and J by 3 bases, with 14 bases between. CDR1 and CDR2 (germline): MDHEN, SYDVKM. CDR3 length: 15 residues. CDR3 region: CASSSPTLRTDTQYF. The CDR3 DNA is TGTGCCAGCAGTTCACCGACCCTGAGGACAGATACGCAGTATTTT.

CDR3 nucleotide sequence: TGCAGCGTTACTGAGGTGGCCACCGGAGCTTTCTTT. It specifies CSVTEVATGAFF. The genes are TRBV29-1 and TRBJ1-1; D is unclear. The ends were cut back, 5 bases at V and 10 bases at J, with 17 bases in the middle. In germline, CDR1 is SQVTM, CDR2 ANQGSEA. This CDR3 has 12 residues.